A single sample is the source of the 30 T cell receptor beta chains below, sequenced in a study of blood T cell repertoires in COVID-19. TCRdb keeps only in-frame clones here, not all; method: immunoSEQ multiplex PCR. The sample includes roughly 120,000 clones, 84% of them seen just once. The specimen sequenced was peripheral blood. These TCRs come from a woman in her fifties or sixties with acute or convalescent COVID-19.

The DNA for the CDR3 is TGTGCCAGTAGTAAGGGGGATTCAGGGGCCCTGGCGCTCGGCTACACCTTC. The encoded protein is CASSKGDSGALALGYTF. This sequence joins TRBV19 and TRBJ1-2, with a weak D call TRBD1 (6 bases). Trimming stripped 4 bases from V and 8 bases from J, with 26 bases between. The CDR3 contains 17 residues. CDR1 and CDR2 from the germline V gene are LNHDA and SQIVND (reference sequence).

The chain combines TRBV30 with TRBJ1-1, with unresolved D. CDR1 and CDR2 from the germline V gene are GTSNPN and SVGIG (reference sequence). The CDR3 covers 13 residues. V was shortened by 0 bases and J by 1 base, with 6 bases between the two germline ends. The CDR3 spells CAWSVRRNTEAFF. The CDR3 coding sequence is TGTGCCTGGAGTGTACGCAGGAACACTGAAGCTTTCTTT.

The genes are TRBV5-4 and TRBJ2-5, with 12 nucleotides matching TRBD2. Looked up from germline, CDR1 is SGHNT and CDR2 is YYREEE (reference sequence). The CDR3 is made up of 16 amino acids. Trimming at V came to 0 bases and at J to 5 bases, leaving 5 bases not matched to a gene. DNA for the CDR3: TGTGCCAGCAGCTTGGGTGCTAGCGGGGGGGATGAGACCCAGTACTTC. Translation: CASSLGASGGDETQYF.

The chain carries TRBV30 and TRBJ1-3, with TRBD1 matching 8 bases. The junction had 4 bases not matched to a gene; V was cut back by 4 bases and J by 2 bases. CDR3 length: 14 amino acids. Per the germline V gene, CDR1 is GTSNPN and CDR2 is SVGIG (reference sequence). In nucleotides, the CDR3 is TGTGCCTGGAATTTACAGGGGGCTGGAAACACCATATATTTT. It is translated as CAWNLQGAGNTIYF.

The chain is built from TRBV19 and TRBJ1-1; the D gene is possibly TRBD1 (6 bases). The CDR3 is 16 residues long. Germline V gene sequence: CDR1 LNHDA, CDR2 SQIVND (reference sequence). V lost 9 bases to trimming and J lost 5 bases, with 25 bases between them. The DNA of the CDR3 is TGTGCCAGCCAAGACCGGGCCAGGGGCTCGTTTACTGAAGCTTTCTTT. Its protein is CASQDRARGSFTEAFF.

V usage is TRBV5-1 and J usage is TRBJ1-6; 12 bases match TRBD1. The V segment lost 4 bases and the J segment 9 bases; nucleotides outside the gene matches: 14. Germline V gene data show CDR1 as SGHRS and CDR2 as YFSETQ. The CDR3 totals 18 residues. CDR3 DNA: TGCGCCAGCAGCATATCTTCTCGGGACAGGGGGCAGGGTTCACCCCTCCACTTT. This gives the protein CASSISSRDRGQGSPLHF.

The chain combines TRBV5-1 with TRBJ1-1, with 7 bases identical to TRBD1. J was trimmed by 10 bases and V by 4 bases; bases with no gene match: 7. Germline V CDR1 and CDR2: SGHRS, YFSETQ. The CDR3 runs to 12 residues. Here the CDR3 reads CASSQGGFVAFF. In DNA, the CDR3 is TGCGCCAGCAGCCAGGGGGGATTTGTAGCTTTCTTT. Filled out from reference TRBV5-1 and TRBJ1-1, the complete variable domain reads KAGVTQTPRYLIKTRGQQVTLSCSPISGHRSVSWYQQTPGQGLQFLFEYFSETQRNKGNFPGRFSGRQFSNSRSEMNVSTLELGDSALYLCASSQGGFVAFFGQGTRLTVV.

This chain connects TRBV19 to TRBJ1-1; 8 nucleotides match TRBD1. Germline assignment: CDR1 LNHDA and CDR2 SQIVND (reference sequence). With 6 bases clipped from V and 3 bases from J, the junction kept 0 bases outside the gene matches. The CDR3 runs to 12 residues. The CDR3 sequence is CASRDRDTEAFF. Here the CDR3 DNA reads TGTGCCAGTAGGGACAGGGACACTGAAGCTTTCTTT.

The chain has TRBV11-3 and TRBJ2-7; possible D gene TRBD2, 6 bases. Germline V gene data show CDR1 as SGHNT and CDR2 as YENEEA. V was pared by 1 base and J by 7 bases, with 14 bases between. This CDR3 has 14 amino acids. CDR3 sequence (DNA): TGTGCCAGCAGCTTAGGAGGAGGGGCGCAGGAGCAGTACTTC. This sequence encodes CASSLGGGAQEQYF.

Only a few counts were recorded for this clone. J is TRBJ1-2 and V is TRBV6-5; D remains unclear. CDR3 length equals 14 residues. V was clipped by 2 bases and J by 4 bases, with 11 bases between them. CDR1 and CDR2 from the germline V gene are MNHEY and SVGAGI. CDR3 bases: TGTGCCAGCAGTTACGCCCGGGGAAGCTATGGCTACACCTTC. Translating it yields CASSYARGSYGYTF.

CDR3 sequence (DNA): TGTGCCAGCAGCCACACAGGGTCCCAAGAGACCCAGTACTTC. Encoded protein: CASSHTGSQETQYF. The rearrangement joins TRBV7-9 to TRBJ2-5, with D perhaps matching TRBD1 (6 bases). This CDR3 has 14 residues. Trimming removed 5 bases from V and 1 base from J, with 11 bases in between. CDR1 is SEHNR and CDR2 is FQNEAQ in the germline V gene (reference sequence). Full variable domain (missing parts from reference TRBV7-9 and TRBJ2-5): DTGVSQNPRHKITKRGQNVTFRCDPISEHNRLYWYRQTLGQGPEFLTYFQNEAQLEKSRLLSDRFSAERPKGSFSTLEIQRTEQGDSAMYLCASSHTGSQETQYFGPGTRLLVL.

This chain joins TRBV18 and TRBJ1-1; 10 bases map to TRBD1. The CDR3 extends over 14 amino acids. Looked up from germline, CDR1 is KGHSH and CDR2 is LQKENI. Trimming cost V 3 bases and J 2 bases; bases outside gene matches: 0. The CDR3 spells CASSPTGGNTEAFF. CDR3 nucleotide sequence: TGTGCCAGCTCACCGACAGGGGGCAACACTGAAGCTTTCTTT.

This clone was found once. The chain couples TRBV28 to TRBJ2-2; TRBD2 matches at 12 bases. The CDR3 runs to 17 residues. Germline V CDR1 and CDR2: MDHEN, SYDVKM. J lost 6 bases, V lost 6 bases, and 11 bases had no gene match. The CDR3 region has the DNA TGTGCCAGCAGACGGACTAGCGGGGCCCCAGGGGCCGGGGAGCTGTTTTTT. This encodes CASRRTSGAPGAGELFF.

This chain connects TRBV6-6 to TRBJ2-3, with a possible D match to TRBD2 (6 bases). The CDR3 consists of 15 residues. With 8 bases removed from V and 2 bases from J, the gap between germline ends came to 17 bases. Germline lookup yields CDR1 MNHNY and CDR2 SVGAGI (reference sequence). The CDR3 protein is CASLDGQRVTDTQYF. DNA for the CDR3: TGTGCCAGCCTAGATGGTCAGCGGGTCACAGATACGCAGTATTTT.

V is TRBV19 and J is TRBJ2-2; D perhaps matches TRBD1 (6 bases). This CDR3 has 16 residues. Germline values: CDR1 LNHDA, CDR2 SQIVND (reference sequence). Deletions cut 3 bases from V and 5 bases from J, with 16 bases between. CDR3 loop: CASSIFRGSLTGELFF. Written as DNA, the CDR3 is TGTGCCAGTAGTATCTTCAGGGGTAGTTTGACCGGGGAGCTGTTTTTT.

The genes are TRBV2 and TRBJ1-4; possible D gene TRBD1, 6 bases. This CDR3 contains 13 residues. The V gene lost 8 bases and the J gene lost 8 bases, with 15 bases spanning the gap. Germline V CDR1 and CDR2: SNHLY, FYNNEI. CDR3 nucleotides: TGTGCCAGCGAGGCCCTTAGGGGGGAAAAACTGTTTTTT. Translated: CASEALRGEKLFF.

The genes are TRBV14 and TRBJ1-2; D perhaps matches TRBD1 (6 bases). CDR1 is SGHDN, CDR2 FVKESK, per germline. V was shortened by 9 bases and J by 4 bases, with 15 bases between the two germline ends. This CDR3 is built from 13 residues. CDR3 nucleotides: TGTGCCAGTTACCCGGGACAAGTCTATGGCTACACCTTC. It encodes CASYPGQVYGYTF.

V is TRBV28 and J is TRBJ1-5; D is undetermined. CDR1 and CDR2 (germline): MDHEN, SYDVKM. The CDR3 contains 12 residues. V was clipped by 2 bases and J by 5 bases, with 4 bases between them. The CDR3 coding sequence is TGTGCCAGCAGTTTACCGTATCAGCCCCAGCATTTT. Its protein product is CASSLPYQPQHF.

This chain connects TRBV7-2 to TRBJ2-7; no definite D call. Germline V gives CDR1 SGHTA, CDR2 FQGNSA. The CDR3 has 13 residues. Trimming stripped 1 base from V and 2 bases from J, with 6 bases between. The CDR3 region has the DNA TGTGCCAGCAGCTTAGTAGAGACCTACGAGCAGTACTTC. Its translation is CASSLVETYEQYF.

CDR3: CASSLDRGNTEAFF. As DNA, the CDR3 is TGTGCCAGCAGCCTCGACAGGGGGAACACTGAAGCTTTCTTT. The chain carries TRBV2 and TRBJ1-1; 8 bases agree with TRBD1. The V gene end was trimmed by 6 bases and the J gene end by 1 base; junction bases not matched to a gene: 4. Per the germline V gene, CDR1 is SNHLY and CDR2 is FYNNEI. CDR3 size: 14 residues.

This rearrangement joins TRBV2 to TRBJ2-7; the D is unclear. CDR1 is SNHLY and CDR2 is FYNNEI in the germline V gene. Trimming took 5 bases from V and 1 from J, leaving 6 bases between them. The CDR3 runs 12 residues. CDR3 in DNA: TGTGCCAGCAGTAGAGAATCCTACGAGCAGTACTTC. It specifies CASSRESYEQYF.

J is TRBJ2-2 and V is TRBV3-1 (or the pseudogene TRBV3-2); maybe TRBD2 (6 bases). Germline CDR1 LGHDT, CDR2 YNNKEL (reference sequence). Trimming shortened V by 0 bases and J by 0 bases, and 8 bases separated the two germline ends. The CDR3 sequence is 16 residues long. The DNA for the CDR3 is TGTGCCAGCAGCCAAGACGCGGGATCGAACACCGGGGAGCTGTTTTTT. Translation: CASSQDAGSNTGELFF.

Only a few counts were recorded for this clone. J is TRBJ1-1 and V is TRBV20-1, with D hard to call. CDR3 length: 13 amino acids. Germline V gene lookup returns CDR1 DFQATT and CDR2 SNEGSKA (reference sequence). V was pared by 3 bases and J by 4 bases, with 12 bases between. DNA of the CDR3: TGCAGTGCTAGTCCAGCCACGGGCACTGAAGCTTTCTTT. Translation gives CSASPATGTEAFF.

The gene calls are TRBV11-2 and TRBJ2-2; D call uncertain. This CDR3 region has 15 residues. Trimming took 3 bases from V and 0 from J, leaving 8 bases between them. Germline CDR1 SGHAT, CDR2 FQNNGV. Here the CDR3 DNA reads TGTGCCAGCAGCTTGTACACAGCGAACACCGGGGAGCTGTTTTTT. It is translated as CASSLYTANTGELFF.

The chain links TRBV6-5 to TRBJ1-2, with D perhaps matching TRBD1 (5 bases). Germline CDR1 is MNHEY and CDR2 is SVGAGI. V lost 0 bases and J 7 bases, leaving 15 bases between the germline ends. The CDR3 totals 15 residues. CDR3 DNA: TGTGCCAGCAGTTACTCAGGGGAGGCAAGTGGTGGCTACACCTTC. This codes for CASSYSGEASGGYTF.

The chain has TRBV18 and TRBJ1-1, with D perhaps TRBD1 (5 bases). The CDR3 extends over 13 amino acids. Germline values: CDR1 KGHSH, CDR2 LQKENI. Between the trimmed V and J ends, which lost 2 bases and 2 bases, there was a span of 6 bases. The DNA of the CDR3 is TGTGCCAGCTCACCAGACAGCAACACTGAAGCTTTCTTT. Its protein is CASSPDSNTEAFF.

CDR3 DNA: TGTGCCAGCAGTGATCGACAAAATAGCAATCAGCCCCAGCATTTT. Translating it yields CASSDRQNSNQPQHF. The rearrangement uses TRBV2 and TRBJ1-5; no firm D call. Germline V gene data show CDR1 as SNHLY and CDR2 as FYNNEI. The CDR3 is 15 residues long. V dropped 3 bases and J dropped 0 bases, with 9 bases sitting between them.

The chain links TRBV30 to TRBJ1-6; TRBD1 agrees at 7 bases. Germline V lookup: CDR1 GTSNPN, CDR2 SVGIG (reference sequence). This CDR3 comprises 15 residues. The ends lost 0 bases at V and 7 bases at J; junction bases unmatched: 6. The chain's CDR3 is CAWSVQGSRNSPLHF. The CDR3 region has the DNA TGTGCCTGGAGTGTACAGGGGAGTAGGAATTCACCCCTCCACTTT.

The chain has TRBV27 and TRBJ1-1; D is undetermined. V dropped 4 bases and J dropped 6 bases, with 15 bases sitting between them. This CDR3 spans 14 amino acids. Per germline, CDR1 MNHEY and CDR2 SMNVEV (reference sequence). This CDR3 reads CASSWAGSRAEAFF. CDR3 DNA: TGTGCCAGCAGTTGGGCAGGTTCGAGAGCTGAAGCTTTCTTT.

This chain uses TRBV2 with TRBJ1-3; TRBD1 might be the D (5 bases). The germline V and J ends were trimmed by 8 bases and 3 bases, with 11 bases remaining between them. This CDR3 comprises 13 residues. The germline V gene encodes CDR1 SNHLY and CDR2 FYNNEI. This chain's CDR3 is CASSRVDGNTIYF. CDR3 coding DNA: TGTGCCAGCTCCAGGGTAGATGGAAACACCATATATTTT.